This T cell receptor beta chain stems from a study of Ad26.COV2.S vaccination and SARS-CoV-2 variants. Measured with immunoSEQ multiplex PCR; TCRdb has only the in-frame clones, and not every one. The table includes a few hundred thousand clones, 87% detected once. The V gene lost 4 bases and the J gene lost 4 bases, with 15 bases spanning the gap. This CDR3 is 15 amino acids long. The germline gives CDR1 SGHDT, CDR2 YYEEEE. Treatment in this sample: around 19 received Ad26.COV2.S at low or high dose, single or two shots; about 5 received placebo; per-sample allocation not given. Vaccine and placebo recipients were sampled on day 63 after the first injection.

The chain recombines TRBV5-6 with TRBJ1-3; TRBD1 is a possible D gene (5 bases). The receptor was isolated from a person aged 18-60 years who received the Ad26.COV2.S COVID-19 vaccine or a placebo. The material was peripheral blood, obtained in a trial of Ad26.COV2.S vaccine versus placebo. The CDR3 DNA reads as TGTGCCAGCAGCCTGACGGGGGAGGCAGGAAACACCATATATTTT. Translated, it gives CASSLTGEAGNTIYF. Full variable domain (remainder filled in from reference TRBV5-6 and TRBJ1-3): DAGVTQSPTHLIKTRGQQVTLRCSPKSGHDTVSWYQQALGQGPQFIFQYYEEEERQRGNFPDRFSGHQFPNYSSELNVNALLLGDSALYLCASSLTGEAGNTIYFGEGSWLTVV.